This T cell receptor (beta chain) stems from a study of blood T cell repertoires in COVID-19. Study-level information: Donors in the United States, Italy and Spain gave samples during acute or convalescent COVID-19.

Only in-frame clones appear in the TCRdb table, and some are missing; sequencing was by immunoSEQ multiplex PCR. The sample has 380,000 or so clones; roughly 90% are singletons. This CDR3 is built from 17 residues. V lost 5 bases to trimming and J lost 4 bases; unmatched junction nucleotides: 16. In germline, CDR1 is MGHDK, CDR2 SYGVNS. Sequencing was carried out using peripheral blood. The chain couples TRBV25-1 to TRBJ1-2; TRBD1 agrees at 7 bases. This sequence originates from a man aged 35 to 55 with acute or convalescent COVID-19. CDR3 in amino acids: CASSPFRGAGPFYGYTF. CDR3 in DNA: TGTGCCAGCAGTCCCTTCAGGGGGGCAGGGCCCTTCTATGGCTACACCTTC.